Below, one T cell receptor beta chain is given with its context. This sample is drawn from a study of blood T cell repertoires in COVID-19. Study processing details: From reference gene primer amplification, estimates of nucleated cell counts were derived. Measured with immunoSEQ multiplex PCR; TCRdb has only the in-frame clones, and not every one. That table is the source of V, J and clone size, and D and trimming were worked out from the DNA. The sample contains 260,000 or so clones, around four fifths of which appear only once. The CDR3 has 18 amino acids. Germline lookup yields CDR1 SNHLY and CDR2 FYNNEI. J was trimmed by 1 base and V by 2 bases; bases with no gene match: 10.

The receptor comes from an elderly man with acute or convalescent COVID-19. Sample: peripheral blood. The chain links TRBV2 to TRBJ2-5, with 10 bases matching TRBD2. The CDR3 bases are TGTGCCAGCAGTGAAAGTACTAGCGGGGTGAATTTCCAAGAGACCCAGTACTTC. It codes for CASSESTSGVNFQETQYF.